Listed below are T cell receptor beta chains from one sample, sequenced in a study of early T cells in non-severe SARS-CoV-2 infection. Each CDR3 protein gets one entry after TCRdb re-called the 5' RACE reads with MiXCR. The sample carries around 39,000 distinct CDR3 sequences, roughly 8% recorded once. The sample here was whole blood, taken at baseline. These receptors were taken from an adult who was a healthcare worker with PCR-confirmed SARS-CoV-2 infection or an uninfected control (not recorded which). The CDR3 runs from the conserved cysteine through the conserved F or W.

J,V,CDR3
TRBJ1-6,TRBV12-3/TRBV12-4,CASSLRTRSSFHF
TRBJ2-5,TRBV3-1,CASSAGQGDQETQYF
TRBJ2-7,TRBV25-1,CASSDQGALYEQYF
TRBJ2-5,TRBV10-1,CASSESVKTGSQTQYF
TRBJ2-7,TRBV3-1,CASSQGTGTYEQYF
TRBJ1-1,TRBV11-2,CASSLDPGGRSEAFF
TRBJ2-7,TRBV20-1,CSAAGLAGGFYEQYF
TRBJ1-5,TRBV7-8,CASSPGPGGGQPQHF
TRBJ2-3,TRBV6-5,CASTNPPRWGQILFFTDTQYF
TRBJ2-2,TRBV24-1,CATSDLRGGDTGELFF
TRBJ2-1,TRBV12-3/TRBV12-4,CASRDREVYEQFF
TRBJ2-7,TRBV28,CASHRSALPYEQYF
TRBJ2-1,TRBV7-2,CASSSRPGLTHNEQFF
TRBJ2-5,TRBV7-6,CASSPPNVETQYF
TRBJ1-5,TRBV12-3/TRBV12-4,CASSLGRLRQPQHF
TRBJ1-3,TRBV20-1,CSAREITGNTIYF
TRBJ2-6,TRBV27,CASSLREGANVLTF
TRBJ2-7,TRBV20-1,CSARAGTDYYEQYF
TRBJ2-7,TRBV6-2/TRBV6-3,CASTPHPFSYEQYF
TRBJ2-1,TRBV5-4,CASSLESSYNEQFF
TRBJ2-5,TRBV27,CASIRVSRETQYF
TRBJ1-3,TRBV30,CAWSASRVGNTIYF
TRBJ2-1,TRBV10-3,CAISESGQSYNEQFF
TRBJ1-1,TRBV12-5,CASGLVGFTEAFF
TRBJ2-1,TRBV10-3,CAISGQGANEQFF
TRBJ2-7,TRBV6-2/TRBV6-3,CASRTGTGTYEQYF
TRBJ2-3,TRBV25-1,CASSDGTGSTDTQYF
TRBJ2-3,TRBV7-6,CASSLTPDRPRQYF
TRBJ2-7,TRBV27,CASSPPSGEQYF
TRBJ1-2,TRBV5-6,CASSPDLGRKGDGYTF
TRBJ1-1,TRBV6-6,CASSYFGTGNTEAFF
TRBJ2-4,TRBV20-1,CSALFGVIQYF
TRBJ2-1,TRBV11-2,CASSSPLASNNEQFF
TRBJ2-3,TRBV2,CASGTGGTDTQYF
TRBJ1-2,TRBV27,CASSFGGAAYGYTF
TRBJ2-5,TRBV12-3/TRBV12-4,CASISDGGTQYF
TRBJ1-1,TRBV2,CASSRTRNTEAFF
TRBJ1-6,TRBV28,CASRPDSSYNSPLHF
TRBJ1-5,TRBV20-1,CSAKTGTGGNQPQHF
TRBJ2-1,TRBV4-3,CASSQDPKGSYNEQFF
TRBJ1-5,TRBV7-6,CASSPTVGGNQPQHF
TRBJ2-2,TRBV20-1,CSASPAGELFF
TRBJ2-2,TRBV29-1,CSVVAGGNTGELFF
TRBJ2-7,TRBV12-3/TRBV12-4,CASSLPTPRQQYF
TRBJ2-7,TRBV30,CAWSTGGFGYEQYF
TRBJ1-2,TRBV10-2,CASSESNIGTLYGYTF
TRBJ1-2,TRBV19,CASSIDMFRNYGYTF
TRBJ2-5,TRBV7-8,CASSLASPGETQYF
TRBJ1-6,TRBV12-3/TRBV12-4,CASSLERSPLHF
TRBJ1-1,TRBV6-1,CASTLGQGARAFF
TRBJ2-2,TRBV11-2,CASSLVHRGPGELFF